Listed below are T cell receptor beta chains from one sample, sequenced in a study of CD8+CD57+ T cells in acquired aplastic anemia. In TCRdb, the reads were re-called with MiXCR into one record per CDR3 protein. Counted here are 150,000 to 200,000 distinct CDR3 sequences, under 70% occurring once; the ten biggest clones make up just over 45%. The sample taken for sequencing was sorted CD4+, CD8+, or CD8+CD57+ T cells (not recorded which) from PBMCs. These TCRs come from a human donor with severe aplastic anemia or a healthy control (not recorded which). Both conserved end residues are part of each CDR3. D genes are given only for firm matches. Where a row states a size, it is once, few, many or the class of an expanded clone; other rows omit it.

D,V,J,size,CDR3,DNA
TRBD2,TRBV2,TRBJ2-7,-,CASSEAKTSGGYEQYF,TGTGCCAGCAGTGAAGCCAAGACTAGCGGGGGGTACGAGCAGTACTTC
-,TRBV10-3,TRBJ1-4,few,CAISEGDATNEKLFF,TGTGCCATCAGTGAAGGAGATGCAACTAATGAAAAACTGTTTTTT
TRBD1,TRBV6-5,TRBJ1-1,-,CASSYRQGADTEAFF,TGTGCCAGCAGTTACCGACAGGGGGCGGACACTGAAGCTTTCTTT
-,TRBV2,TRBJ1-2,few,CASSEGVWGYTF,TGTGCCAGCAGTGAAGGGGTTTGGGGCTACACCTTC
TRBD1,TRBV5-6,TRBJ1-2,-,CASKLKRTGEGYTF,TGTGCCAGCAAACTGAAGAGGACAGGGGAAGGCTACACCTTC
-,TRBV7-8,TRBJ1-4,-,CASSSSGALEKLFF,TGTGCCAGCAGCTCAAGTGGGGCCCTTGAAAAACTGTTTTTT
TRBD1,TRBV7-9,TRBJ2-7,-,CASAPTGTGAYEQYF,TGTGCCAGCGCCCCGACCGGGACAGGAGCCTACGAGCAGTACTTC
-,TRBV24-1,TRBJ2-7,once,CATSDPRGHEQYF,TGTGCCACCAGTGATCCGAGGGGCCACGAGCAGTACTTC
TRBD1,TRBV20-1,TRBJ2-7,few,CSAWTGPYEQYF,TGCAGTGCTTGGACAGGGCCCTACGAGCAGTACTTC
-,TRBV13,TRBJ2-3,-,CASSPTHLQARTDTQYF,TGTGCCAGCAGCCCTACCCACCTACAGGCGCGCACAGATACGCAGTATTTT
TRBD1,TRBV5-6,TRBJ2-5,-,CASSIQGNNQPQYF,TGTGCCAGCAGCATACAGGGGAACAATCAGCCCCAGTACTTC
-,TRBV20-1,TRBJ2-7,-,CSATSDSPKSSYEQYF,TGCAGTGCTACCTCGGACAGTCCGAAGAGCTCCTACGAGCAGTACTTC
TRBD2,TRBV20-1,TRBJ2-1,-,CSARGLAGGRSINEQFF,TGCAGTGCTAGAGGCCTAGCGGGGGGGCGATCTATCAATGAGCAGTTCTTC